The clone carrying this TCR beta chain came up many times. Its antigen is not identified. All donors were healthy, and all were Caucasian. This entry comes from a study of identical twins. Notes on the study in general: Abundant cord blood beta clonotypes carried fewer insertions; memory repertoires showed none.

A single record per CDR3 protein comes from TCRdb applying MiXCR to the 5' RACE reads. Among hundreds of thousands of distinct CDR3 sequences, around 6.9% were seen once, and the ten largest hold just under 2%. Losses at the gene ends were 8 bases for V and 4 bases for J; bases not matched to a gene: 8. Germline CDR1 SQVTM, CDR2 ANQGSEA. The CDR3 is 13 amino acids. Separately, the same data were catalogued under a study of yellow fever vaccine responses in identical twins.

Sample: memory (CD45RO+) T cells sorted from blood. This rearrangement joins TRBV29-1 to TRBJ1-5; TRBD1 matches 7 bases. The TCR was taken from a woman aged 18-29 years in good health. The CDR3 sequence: CSFQTGKNQPQHF. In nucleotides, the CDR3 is TGCAGCTTCCAGACAGGGAAGAATCAGCCCCAGCATTTT.